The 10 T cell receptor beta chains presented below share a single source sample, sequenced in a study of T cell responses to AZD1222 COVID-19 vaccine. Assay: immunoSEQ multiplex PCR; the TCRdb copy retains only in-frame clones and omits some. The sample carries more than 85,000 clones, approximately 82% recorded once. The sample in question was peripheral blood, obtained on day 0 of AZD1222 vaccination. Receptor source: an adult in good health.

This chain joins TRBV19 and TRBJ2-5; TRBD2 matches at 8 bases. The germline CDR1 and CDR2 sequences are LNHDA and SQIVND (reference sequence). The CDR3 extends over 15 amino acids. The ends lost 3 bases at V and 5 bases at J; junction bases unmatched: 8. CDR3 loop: CASSMMTSARETQYF. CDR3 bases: TGTGCCAGTAGTATGATGACTAGCGCTCGGGAGACCCAGTACTTC.

For the CDR3, the DNA is TGTGCCAGCAGACCCTATGGGACAGGGGCCCCCGGGGAGCTGTTTTTT. This translates into CASRPYGTGAPGELFF. The chain recombines TRBV7-9 with TRBJ2-2; 10 bases align to TRBD1. Looked up from germline, CDR1 is SEHNR and CDR2 is FQNEAQ (reference sequence). CDR3 length: 16 residues. V trimming: 6 bases; J trimming: 6 bases; junction bases outside the gene matches: 10.

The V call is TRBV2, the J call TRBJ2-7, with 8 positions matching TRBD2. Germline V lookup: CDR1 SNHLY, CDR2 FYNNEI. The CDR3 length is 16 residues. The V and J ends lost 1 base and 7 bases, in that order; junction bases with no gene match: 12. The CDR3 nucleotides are TGTGCCAGCAGTGAAGTTGCGGGGGGCCGGTTAGGAGAGCAGTACTTC. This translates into CASSEVAGGRLGEQYF.

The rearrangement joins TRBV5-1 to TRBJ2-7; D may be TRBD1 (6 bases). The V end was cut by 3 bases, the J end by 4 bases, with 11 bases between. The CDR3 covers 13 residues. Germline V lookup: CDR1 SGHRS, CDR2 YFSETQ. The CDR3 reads CASSWKQGYEQYF. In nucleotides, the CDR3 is TGCGCCAGCAGCTGGAAACAGGGTTACGAGCAGTACTTC.

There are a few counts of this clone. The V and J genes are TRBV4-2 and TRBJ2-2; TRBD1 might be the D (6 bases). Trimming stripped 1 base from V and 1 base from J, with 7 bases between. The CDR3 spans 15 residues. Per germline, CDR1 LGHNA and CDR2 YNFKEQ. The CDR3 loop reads CASSQVQGNTGELFF. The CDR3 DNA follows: TGTGCCAGCAGCCAAGTACAGGGGAACACCGGGGAGCTGTTTTTT.

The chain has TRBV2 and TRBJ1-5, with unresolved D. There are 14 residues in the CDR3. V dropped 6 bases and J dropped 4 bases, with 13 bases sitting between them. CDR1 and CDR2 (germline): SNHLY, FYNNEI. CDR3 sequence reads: CASSPGRGNQPQHF. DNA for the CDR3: TGTGCCAGCAGCCCCGGACGGGGAAATCAGCCCCAGCATTTT.

Written as DNA, the CDR3 is TGTGCCAGCAGCCAAGTAGTAGGGGGCAATTCACCCCTCCACTTT. Translated, it gives CASSQVVGGNSPLHF. J is TRBJ1-6 and V is TRBV3-1 (or the pseudogene TRBV3-2); 7 nucleotides agree with TRBD1. Trimming at V came to 1 base and at J to 7 bases, leaving 4 bases not matched to a gene. The CDR3 totals 15 residues. Germline V gene sequence: CDR1 LGHDT, CDR2 YNNKEL (reference sequence).

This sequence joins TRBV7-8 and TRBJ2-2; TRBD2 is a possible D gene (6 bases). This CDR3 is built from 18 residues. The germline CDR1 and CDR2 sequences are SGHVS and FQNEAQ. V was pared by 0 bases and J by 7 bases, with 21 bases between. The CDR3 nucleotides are TGTGCCAGCAGCTTAGCAAGGGCGGGGCTCACACCGATCGGGGAGCTGTTTTTT. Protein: CASSLARAGLTPIGELFF.

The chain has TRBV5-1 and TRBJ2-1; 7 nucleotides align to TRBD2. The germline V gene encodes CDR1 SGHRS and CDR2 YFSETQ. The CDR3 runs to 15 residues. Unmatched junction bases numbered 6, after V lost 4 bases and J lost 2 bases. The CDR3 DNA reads TGCGCCAGCAGCGCCGGGACTAACCCCTACAATGAGCAGTTCTTC. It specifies CASSAGTNPYNEQFF. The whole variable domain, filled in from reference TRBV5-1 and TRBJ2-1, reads KAGVTQTPRYLIKTRGQQVTLSCSPISGHRSVSWYQQTPGQGLQFLFEYFSETQRNKGNFPGRFSGRQFSNSRSEMNVSTLELGDSALYLCASSAGTNPYNEQFFGPGTRLTVL.

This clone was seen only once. In DNA, the CDR3 is TGTGCCAGCAGCTTGCTGGGACAGGTCCAAGAGCAGTACTTC. Translation: CASSLLGQVQEQYF. The rearrangement joins TRBV5-6 to TRBJ2-7; 8 nucleotides match TRBD1. Germline lookup yields CDR1 SGHDT and CDR2 YYEEEE. CDR3 length equals 14 residues. Trimming cost V 1 base and J 7 bases; bases outside gene matches: 7.